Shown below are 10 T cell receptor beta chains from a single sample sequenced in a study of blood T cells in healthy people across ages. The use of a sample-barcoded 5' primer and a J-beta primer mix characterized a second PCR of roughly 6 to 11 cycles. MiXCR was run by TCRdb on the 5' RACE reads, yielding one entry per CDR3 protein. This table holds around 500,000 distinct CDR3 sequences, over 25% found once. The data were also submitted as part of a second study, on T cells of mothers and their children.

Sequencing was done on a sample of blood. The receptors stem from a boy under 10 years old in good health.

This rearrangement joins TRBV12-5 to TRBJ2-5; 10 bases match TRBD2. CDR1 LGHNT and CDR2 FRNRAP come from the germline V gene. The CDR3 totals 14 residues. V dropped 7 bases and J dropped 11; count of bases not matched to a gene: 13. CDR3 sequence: CASANRAGGYGQYF. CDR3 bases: TGTGCTAGTGCCAACCGAGCGGGAGGGTACGGGCAGTACTTC.

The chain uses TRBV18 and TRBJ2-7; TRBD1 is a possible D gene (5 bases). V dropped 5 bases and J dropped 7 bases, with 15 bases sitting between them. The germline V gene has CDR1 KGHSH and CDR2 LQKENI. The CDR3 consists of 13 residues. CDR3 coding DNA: TGTGCCAGCTCAGACCAGGGATTGGGAGAGCAGTACTTC. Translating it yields CASSDQGLGEQYF.

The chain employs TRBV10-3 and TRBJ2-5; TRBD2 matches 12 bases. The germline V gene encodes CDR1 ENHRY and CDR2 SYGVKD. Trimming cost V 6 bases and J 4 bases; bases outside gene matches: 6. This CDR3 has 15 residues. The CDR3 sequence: CAISQGLAGIETQYF. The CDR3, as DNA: TGTGCCATCAGCCAAGGACTAGCGGGAATAGAGACCCAGTACTTC.

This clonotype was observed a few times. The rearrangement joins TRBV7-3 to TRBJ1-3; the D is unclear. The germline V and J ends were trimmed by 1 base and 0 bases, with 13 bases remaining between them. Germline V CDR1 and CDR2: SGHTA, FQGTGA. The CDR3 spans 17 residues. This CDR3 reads CASSLNALGSSGNTIYF. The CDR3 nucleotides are TGTGCCAGCAGCTTAAACGCCTTAGGATCCTCTGGAAACACCATATATTTT.

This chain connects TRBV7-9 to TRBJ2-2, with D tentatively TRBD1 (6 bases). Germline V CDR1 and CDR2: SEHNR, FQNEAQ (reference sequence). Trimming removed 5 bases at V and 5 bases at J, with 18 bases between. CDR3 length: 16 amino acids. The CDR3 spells CASSDPFGQITGELFF. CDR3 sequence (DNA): TGTGCCAGCAGCGACCCCTTTGGACAGATAACCGGGGAGCTGTTTTTT.

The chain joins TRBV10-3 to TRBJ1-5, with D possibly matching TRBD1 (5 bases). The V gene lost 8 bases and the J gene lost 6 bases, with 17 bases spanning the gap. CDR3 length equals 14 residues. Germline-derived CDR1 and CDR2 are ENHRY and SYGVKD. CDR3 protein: CAIQESGSGQPQHF. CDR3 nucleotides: TGTGCCATCCAGGAATCAGGGTCTGGTCAGCCCCAGCATTTT.

For the CDR3, the DNA is TGTGCCAGCGACCCAGGGGGGGGATCCCTTGGCTACACCTTC. Translating gives CASDPGGGSLGYTF. The chain is built from TRBV12-3 or TRBV12-4 and TRBJ1-2, with 7 positions matching TRBD1. The V gene end was trimmed by 8 bases and the J gene end by 7 bases; junction bases not matched to a gene: 13. This CDR3 contains 14 residues.

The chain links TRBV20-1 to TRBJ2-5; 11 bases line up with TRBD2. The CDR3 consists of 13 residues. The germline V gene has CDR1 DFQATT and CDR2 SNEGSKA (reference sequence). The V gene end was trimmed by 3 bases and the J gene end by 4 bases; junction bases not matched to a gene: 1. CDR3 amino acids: CSARGTSGETQYF. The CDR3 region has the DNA TGCAGTGCTAGGGGGACTAGCGGAGAGACCCAGTACTTC.

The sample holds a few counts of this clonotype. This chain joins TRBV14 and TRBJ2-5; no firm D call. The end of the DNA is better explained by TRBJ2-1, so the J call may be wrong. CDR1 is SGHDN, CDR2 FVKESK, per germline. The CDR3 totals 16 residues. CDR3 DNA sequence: TGTGCCAGCAGCCAAGATGGCAGGCGCCTCTACAATGAGCAGTTCTTC. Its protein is CASSQDGRRLYNEQFF.

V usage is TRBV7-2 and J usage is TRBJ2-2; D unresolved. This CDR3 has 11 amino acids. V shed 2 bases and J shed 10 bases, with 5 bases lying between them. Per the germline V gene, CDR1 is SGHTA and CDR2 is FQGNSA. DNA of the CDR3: TGTGCCAGCAGCTTAATTACGGAGCTGTTTTTT. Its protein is CASSLITELFF.